The entry below gives a single T cell receptor beta chain sequence along with its context. In the authors' workflow: The authors estimated nucleated cell counts from reference gene primer amplification. The repertoire was sequenced with immunoSEQ multiplex PCR; TCRdb's copy has only in-frame clones and lacks some. The D gene and trimming were derived from the DNA, and the V and J assignments and clone size from that table. The sample lists 130,000 to 150,000 clones; 88% were seen once. This sample stems from a study of blood T cell repertoires in COVID-19. Study-wide background: Italy, Spain and the United States were the sources of the convalescent and acute COVID-19 samples. PBMCs, B-cell-depleted T cells, or T cells were the source of the cDNA or gDNA that made up the material.

Sequenced material: peripheral blood. The receptor was derived from a human donor in a cohort sampled during active COVID-19.

The CDR3 spells CASSLYREGEKLFF. CDR3 nucleotides: TGCGCCAGCAGCTTATACAGGGAGGGTGAAAAACTGTTTTTT. The rearrangement joins TRBV5-1 to TRBJ1-4; weak D call: TRBD1 (6 bases). Per germline, CDR1 SGHRS and CDR2 YFSETQ. The CDR3 is 14 amino acids. V dropped 2 bases and J dropped 7 bases, with 12 bases sitting between them.